This T cell receptor beta chain was identified during a study of CD8 T cells in ankylosing spondylitis. The CDR3 has 14 amino acids. The germline V gene has CDR1 SGHRS and CDR2 YFSETQ. With 4 bases clipped from V and 6 bases from J, the junction kept 9 bases outside the gene matches. Findings of the study overall: Reportedly, matched ankylosing spondylitis synovial fluid was significantly enriched for disease-linked clones. Disease-associated clones were CD8+ and fairly uncommon in peripheral blood. A motif of eight highly homologous TCR beta variants was seen as apparently characteristic of ankylosing spondylitis blood.

TCRdb fed the 5' RACE reads into MiXCR, producing one record per CDR3 protein. The sample holds roughly 130,000 distinct CDR3 sequences, around 7% seen once. This clonotype was seen repeatedly, ten times or more. The target antigen is unknown. What was sequenced was blood, either unsorted or a sorted T cell fraction (not recorded which). This clonotype was sampled from a male donor with ankylosing spondylitis or in good health (not recorded which). This rearrangement joins TRBV5-1 to TRBJ2-7, with 8 bases that match TRBD1. CDR3 bases: TGCGCCAGCAGCCTAGGACAGGGTTCGGGCGAGCAGTACTTC. It translates to CASSLGQGSGEQYF.